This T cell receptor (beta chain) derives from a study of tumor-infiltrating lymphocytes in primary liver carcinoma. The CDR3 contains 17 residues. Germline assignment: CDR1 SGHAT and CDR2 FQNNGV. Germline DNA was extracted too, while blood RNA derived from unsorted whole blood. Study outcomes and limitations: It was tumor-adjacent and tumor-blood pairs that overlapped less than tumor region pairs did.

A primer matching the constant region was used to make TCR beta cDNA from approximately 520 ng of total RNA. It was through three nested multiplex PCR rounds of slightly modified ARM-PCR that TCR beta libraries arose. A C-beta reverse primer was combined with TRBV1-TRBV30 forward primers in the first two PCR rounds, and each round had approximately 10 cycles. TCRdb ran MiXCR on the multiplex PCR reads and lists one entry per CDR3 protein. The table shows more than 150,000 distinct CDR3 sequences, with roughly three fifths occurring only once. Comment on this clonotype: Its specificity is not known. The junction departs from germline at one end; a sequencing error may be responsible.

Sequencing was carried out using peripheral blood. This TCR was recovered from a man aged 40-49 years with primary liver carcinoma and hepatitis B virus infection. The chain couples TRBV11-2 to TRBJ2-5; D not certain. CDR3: CASGLVHGLGIQEAQYF. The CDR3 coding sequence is TGTGCCAGCGGCTTAGTGCATGGTCTAGGGATTCAAGAGGCCCAGTACTTC.